This T cell receptor (beta chain) was sequenced for a study of blood T cell repertoires in COVID-19. CDR1 and CDR2 (germline): MNHNY, SVGAGI (reference sequence). CDR3 length: 16 residues. Trimming cost V 2 bases and J 1 base, with 12 bases left between them. Clones were read by immunoSEQ multiplex PCR, and TCRdb kept only the in-frame ones, dropping some. The repertoire has about 120,000 clones, around 76% of them found once; the top ten carry over 4.5%. The chain has TRBV6-6 and TRBJ1-5; D gene unclear. Input material: peripheral blood. The receptor comes from a man aged 55 to 69 with acute or convalescent COVID-19. CDR3 amino acids: CASSYKGAGSNQPQHF. The DNA of the CDR3 is TGTGCCAGCAGTTACAAAGGTGCGGGGAGCAATCAGCCCCAGCATTTT.